The 15 T cell receptor beta chains reported below all come from one sample, sequenced in a study of CD8+ T cells in alopecia areata. Sequencing templates came from extracted RNA that was reverse transcribed into cDNA. Measured with immunoSEQ multiplex PCR; TCRdb has only the in-frame clones, and not every one. The table includes 10,000 to 15,000 clones, about 53% detected once. Obtained from alopecia areata patients were lesional scalp punch biopsies along with peripheral blood. Input material: skin. The receptors shown here come from a human donor with alopecia areata.

This clone has only one observation. V and J are TRBV25-1 and TRBJ2-1; a possible D gene is TRBD2 (6 bases). Germline V gene data show CDR1 as MGHDK and CDR2 as SYGVNS. This CDR3 contains 14 residues. Trimming stripped 0 bases from V and 7 bases from J, with 10 bases between. CDR3 protein: CASSEYGTSNEQFF. The DNA of the CDR3 is TGTGCCAGCAGTGAATATGGGACTTCAAATGAGCAGTTCTTC.

The chain uses TRBV11-2 and TRBJ2-2; perhaps D is TRBD1 or TRBD2 (5 bases each). V was trimmed by 2 bases and J by 3 bases, leaving 13 bases between them. This CDR3 is built from 16 residues. Germline V gene sequence: CDR1 SGHAT, CDR2 FQNNGV. The CDR3 DNA reads as TGTGCCAGCAGCTTACGGGGCCAGGGCGACACCGGGGAGCTGTTTTTT. Its translation: CASSLRGQGDTGELFF.

There are a few counts of this clone. This chain connects TRBV29-1 to TRBJ2-2; no reliable D call. Trimming cost V 3 bases and J 6 bases, with 11 bases left between them. The CDR3 totals 13 residues. CDR1 is SQVTM and CDR2 is ANQGSEA in the germline V gene. CDR3 loop: CSVDGDLAGELFF. The CDR3 nucleotides are TGCAGCGTTGATGGTGACTTGGCCGGGGAGCTGTTTTTT.

This sequence joins TRBV27 and TRBJ2-1; D is undetermined. V lost 4 bases and J 5 bases, leaving 9 bases between the germline ends. Germline CDR1 is MNHEY and CDR2 is SMNVEV (reference sequence). This CDR3 is 13 amino acids long. The CDR3 region has the DNA TGTGCCAGCAGTTCCGATACAGACAATGAGCAGTTCTTC. Translation gives CASSSDTDNEQFF.

This clone is labeled as large. The chain is built from TRBV7-2 and TRBJ2-5; 12 bases map to TRBD2. With 7 bases clipped from V and 4 bases from J, the junction kept 7 bases outside the gene matches. The CDR3 has 15 amino acids. The germline V gene encodes CDR1 SGHTA and CDR2 FQGNSA. The CDR3: CASKSSGGAGETQYF. CDR3 sequence (DNA): TGTGCCAGCAAGTCTAGCGGGGGGGCCGGAGAGACCCAGTACTTC.

This sequence joins TRBV7-9 and TRBJ1-1; the D gene is possibly TRBD1 (6 bases). The CDR3 runs to 15 residues. V lost 1 base to trimming and J lost 5 bases, with 14 bases between them. CDR1 and CDR2 from the germline V gene are SEHNR and FQNEAQ (reference sequence). CDR3 loop: CASSLVGQIDTEAFF. In nucleotides, the CDR3 is TGTGCCAGCAGCTTAGTCGGACAGATCGATACTGAAGCTTTCTTT.

The CDR3 spells CASSYLPQGPYEQYF. The CDR3, as DNA: TGTGCCAGCAGTTATCTACCGCAGGGTCCCTACGAGCAGTACTTC. The chain carries TRBV6-5 and TRBJ2-7, with D possibly matching TRBD1 (5 bases). V was shortened by 3 bases and J by 2 bases, with 14 bases between the two germline ends. The CDR3 covers 15 residues. CDR1 and CDR2 (germline): MNHEY, SVGAGI.

CDR3 residues: CASSLSEGGFGDPGANVLTF. The CDR3 DNA reads as TGTGCCAGCAGTTTATCTGAAGGGGGCTTTGGGGACCCTGGGGCCAACGTCCTGACTTTC. The V call is TRBV28, the J call TRBJ2-6; 7 bases agree with TRBD1. J was trimmed by 2 bases and V by 1 base; bases with no gene match: 14. Germline CDR1 and CDR2: MDHEN and SYDVKM. The CDR3 is 20 residues long. Full variable domain (missing parts from reference TRBV28 and TRBJ2-6): DVKVTQSSRYLVKRTGEKVFLECVQDMDHENMFWYRQDPGLGLRLIYFSYDVKMKEKGDIPEGYSVSREKKERFSLILESASTNQTSMYLCASSLSEGGFGDPGANVLTFGAGSRLTVL.

This clone was found a few times. V gene TRBV5-4 combines with J gene TRBJ2-2; 7 bases align to TRBD2. The CDR3 runs 15 residues. Germline CDR1 reads SGHNT; CDR2 reads YYREEE (reference sequence). The ends lost 5 bases at V and 2 bases at J; junction bases unmatched: 6. The chain's CDR3 is CASSPGTTNTGELFF. The CDR3 region has the DNA TGTGCCAGCAGTCCCGGGACTACAAACACCGGGGAGCTGTTTTTT.

J is TRBJ2-3 and V is TRBV5-1, with 8 bases matching TRBD1. The junction had 3 bases not matched to a gene; V was cut back by 4 bases and J by 2 bases. Germline CDR1 reads SGHRS; CDR2 reads YFSETQ. There are 14 residues in the CDR3. CDR3 coding DNA: TGCGCCAGCAGCGCGACAGGGGACACAGATACGCAGTATTTT. Its protein is CASSATGDTDTQYF.

In this sample, this clone turned up a few times. The rearrangement joins TRBV28 to TRBJ2-7; the match to TRBD1 covers 7 bases. Germline CDR1 is MDHEN and CDR2 is SYDVKM. The V and J ends lost 5 bases and 2 bases, in that order; junction bases with no gene match: 3. The CDR3 consists of 13 residues. CDR3 nucleotide sequence: TGTGCCAGCAGTAACAGGGGAACCTACGAGCAGTACTTC. It translates to CASSNRGTYEQYF.

The chain employs TRBV5-1 and TRBJ2-3; the D is unclear. The CDR3 covers 14 residues. Trimming removed 0 bases from V and 2 bases from J, with 7 bases in between. Germline V CDR1 and CDR2: SGHRS, YFSETQ. The CDR3 here is CASSLGRHTDTQYF. CDR3 nucleotide sequence: TGCGCCAGCAGCTTGGGGAGACACACAGATACGCAGTATTTT.

The V and J genes are TRBV2 and TRBJ1-5, with D possibly being TRBD1 (6 bases). Per germline, CDR1 SNHLY and CDR2 FYNNEI. The CDR3 is 15 amino acids. V was shortened by 3 bases and J by 3 bases, with 12 bases between the two germline ends. CDR3 in DNA: TGTGCCAGCAGTGACGCGGCAGGGGACAATCAGCCCCAGCATTTT. Translation gives CASSDAAGDNQPQHF.

The chain carries TRBV7-3 and TRBJ2-5, with 13 bases lining up with TRBD2. Germline V gives CDR1 SGHTA, CDR2 FQGTGA. CDR3 length: 16 amino acids. The J segment lost 6 bases and the V segment lost 3 bases, leaving 7 bases of the junction unmatched. CDR3 protein: CASSFGTSGAAKTQYF. In nucleotides, the CDR3 is TGTGCCAGCAGCTTCGGGACTAGCGGGGCCGCGAAGACCCAGTACTTC.

The chain recombines TRBV7-9 with TRBJ2-7; possibly TRBD1 for D (5 bases). The CDR3 is 16 amino acids. V was clipped by 5 bases and J by 3 bases, with 20 bases between them. The V gene's germline CDR1 is SEHNR and CDR2 FQNEAQ (reference sequence). CDR3 coding DNA: TGTGCCAGCAGCCCAGGGTCTTATCAACCCCGCTACGAGCAGTACTTC. Translating it yields CASSPGSYQPRYEQYF.